This T cell receptor beta chain is from a study of blood T cell repertoires in COVID-19. Trimming at V came to 5 bases and at J to 4 bases, leaving 14 bases not matched to a gene. Germline CDR1 is SGHTA and CDR2 is FQGNSA. The CDR3 covers 18 residues. The table came from immunoSEQ multiplex PCR; TCRdb's copy has only in-frame clones and leaves some out. The sample consists of about 400,000 clones, approximately 88% of them appearing once. This clone was detected once. Sequences were obtained from PBMCs or T cells enriched from blood (not recorded which). The source of this sequence is a woman between 35 and 50 years old with acute COVID-19. This chain joins TRBV7-2 and TRBJ2-5; 12 nucleotides agree with TRBD2. The CDR3 sequence is CASSHPSGGAFRGETQYF. For the CDR3, the DNA is TGTGCCAGCAGCCATCCTAGCGGGGGGGCTTTCAGGGGAGAGACCCAGTACTTC.